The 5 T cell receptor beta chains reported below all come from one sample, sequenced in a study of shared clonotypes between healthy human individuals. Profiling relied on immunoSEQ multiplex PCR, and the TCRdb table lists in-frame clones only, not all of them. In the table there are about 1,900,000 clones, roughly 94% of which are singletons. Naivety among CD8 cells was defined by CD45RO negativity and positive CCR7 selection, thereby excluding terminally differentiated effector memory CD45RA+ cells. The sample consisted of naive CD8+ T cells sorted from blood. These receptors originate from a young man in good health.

The CDR3 here is CASSLSKGEGRSPLHF. The CDR3 bases are TGTGCCAGCAGTTTATCGAAGGGTGAGGGTCGGTCACCCCTCCACTTT. The genes are TRBV27 and TRBJ1-6, with D unclear. Germline values: CDR1 MNHEY, CDR2 SMNVEV (reference sequence). The V end was cut by 0 bases, the J end by 10 bases, with 16 bases between. This CDR3 contains 16 residues.

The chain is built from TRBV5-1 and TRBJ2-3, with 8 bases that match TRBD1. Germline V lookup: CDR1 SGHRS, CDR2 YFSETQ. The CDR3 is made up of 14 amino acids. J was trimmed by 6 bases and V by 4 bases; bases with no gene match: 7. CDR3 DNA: TGCGCCAGCAGCGCCCGGACAGGGCACGATACGCAGTATTTT. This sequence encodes CASSARTGHDTQYF. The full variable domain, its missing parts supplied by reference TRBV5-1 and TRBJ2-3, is KAGVTQTPRYLIKTRGQQVTLSCSPISGHRSVSWYQQTPGQGLQFLFEYFSETQRNKGNFPGRFSGRQFSNSRSEMNVSTLELGDSALYLCASSARTGHDTQYFGPGTRLTVL.

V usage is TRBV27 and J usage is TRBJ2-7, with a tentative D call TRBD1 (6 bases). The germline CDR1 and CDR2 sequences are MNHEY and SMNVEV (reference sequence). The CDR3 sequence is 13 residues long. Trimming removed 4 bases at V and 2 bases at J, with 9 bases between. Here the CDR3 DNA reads TGTGCCAGCAGTTCAAGGACAGCCTACGAGCAGTACTTC. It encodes CASSSRTAYEQYF.

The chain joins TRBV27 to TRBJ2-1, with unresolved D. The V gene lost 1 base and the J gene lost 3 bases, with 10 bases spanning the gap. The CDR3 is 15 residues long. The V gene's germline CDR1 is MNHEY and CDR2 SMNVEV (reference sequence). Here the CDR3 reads CASSLLGINYNEQFF. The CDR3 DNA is TGTGCCAGCAGTTTATTGGGGATCAACTACAATGAGCAGTTCTTC.

CDR3 region: CASSLSRDRYTDTQYF. The CDR3 region has the DNA TGCGCCAGCAGCCTATCCCGGGACAGGTACACAGATACGCAGTATTTT. This chain joins TRBV5-1 and TRBJ2-3, with 8 bases fitting TRBD1. Trimming removed 4 bases from V and 2 bases from J; junction bases left unmatched: 9. This CDR3 region has 16 residues. Germline V gives CDR1 SGHRS, CDR2 YFSETQ.